This T cell receptor (beta chain) was observed in a study of cytomegalovirus exposure and HLA in healthy donors. General study points: Only CMV serostatus was available as immune exposure information. Follow-up analysis later connected one missense variant in DCLRE1C with trimming of TCR beta V- and J-genes.

Everyone who donated was a healthy bone marrow donor. 13 Jbeta primers and 60 Vbeta primers were used for the PCR. The protocol was immunoSEQ multiplex PCR, while the TCRdb copy is restricted to in-frame clones and leaves out a portion. The sample consists of 140,000 or so clones, 80% of them appearing once. Note on this clone: Its antigen is as yet unknown.

This sequence was found in a woman aged 25 to 45 in good health and CMV-seronegative. The sample consisted of PBMCs.

The CDR3 DNA follows: TGCGCCAGCAGCCAAGGACAAAAGGCAGGGGGCAGCGTCTCGTCCTATGGCTACACCTTC. Its translation is CASSQGQKAGGSVSSYGYTF. The V and J genes are TRBV4-1 and TRBJ1-2; 8 positions agree with TRBD1. CDR1 is MGHRA and CDR2 is YSYEKL in the germline V gene. The CDR3 is made up of 20 amino acids. Losses at the gene ends were 1 base for V and 4 bases for J; bases not matched to a gene: 20.